This TCR beta chain was recorded in a study of siplizumab effects on memory and regulatory T cells. Whole-study findings and limits: Roughly 80-97% of proliferating CD4+ or CD8+ clones lacked an assignable naive or memory phenotype.

Regarding this clone: The antigen remains undetermined.

J lost 2 bases, V lost 5 bases, and 9 bases had no gene match. The CDR3 length is 15 residues. The germline V gene has CDR1 GTSNPN and CDR2 SVGIG (reference sequence). Repertoires were generated with immunoSEQ multiplex PCR, while TCRdb's copy carries only in-frame clones and drops some. The sample carries 100,000 or so clones, approximately 90% recorded once. V gene TRBV30 combines with J gene TRBJ2-3, with 8 bases that match TRBD1. This receptor was identified in a human donor in good health. The sample taken for sequencing was Tregs sorted from blood. This chain's CDR3 is CAWEGTGLHTDTQYF. The CDR3 DNA sequence: TGTGCCTGGGAAGGGACAGGACTCCACACAGATACGCAGTATTTT.